The 9 T cell receptor beta chains below were found in one sample sequenced in a study of CD8+CD57+ T cells in acquired aplastic anemia. The sequenced patients had an expansion of CD8+CD57+ cells seen by flow cytometry. Profiles of TCR beta VDJ and CDR3 were generated from a genomic DNA template. TCRdb used MiXCR to reprocess the reads, holding one entry per CDR3 protein. The sample has 150,000 or so distinct CDR3 sequences; less than 60% are singletons. The source material was sorted CD4+, CD8+, or CD8+CD57+ T cells (not recorded which) from PBMCs. These receptors were taken from a human donor with aplastic anemia.

The J gene is TRBJ2-7, the V gene TRBV29-1; TRBD2 matches 11 bases. CDR1 and CDR2 (germline): SQVTM, ANQGSEA. The CDR3 runs to 12 residues. The CDR3 loop reads CSPGTSGDEQYF. CDR3 nucleotides: TGCAGTCCTGGGACTAGCGGCGACGAGCAGTACTTC.

The chain is built from TRBV6-2 or TRBV6-3 and TRBJ2-7; 9 nucleotides line up with TRBD1. CDR1 MNHEY and CDR2 SVGEGT come from the germline V gene. V lost 2 bases, J lost 2 bases, and 13 bases stayed unmatched. The CDR3 extends over 18 amino acids. Written as DNA, the CDR3 is TGTGCCAGCAGTTACAGGTCCGACAGGGGGAAACCAGCCTACGAGCAGTACTTC. This codes for CASSYRSDRGKPAYEQYF.

The table lists this clonotype with many counts. This chain uses TRBV19 with TRBJ2-1; 8 bases agree with TRBD2. Losses at the gene ends were 5 bases for V and 9 bases for J; bases not matched to a gene: 3. CDR3 length: 12 residues. Germline values: CDR1 LNHDA, CDR2 SQIVND (reference sequence). In DNA form, the CDR3 reads TGTGCCAGTAGTCGGGGGGGGACTGAGCAGTTCTTC. It yields the protein CASSRGGTEQFF.

The chain recombines TRBV6-5 with TRBJ1-1, with TRBD1 as a possible D gene (5 bases). This CDR3 region has 13 residues. V lost 2 bases to trimming and J lost 5 bases, with 9 bases between them. Germline loops: CDR1 MNHEY, CDR2 SVGAGI. The DNA of the CDR3 is TGTGCCAGCAGTTACGAACGGGGGACTGAAGCTTTCTTT. It specifies CASSYERGTEAFF.

This clonotype was seen ten or more times. This sequence joins TRBV11-1 and TRBJ2-3; TRBD2 aligns across 10 bases. The germline V gene encodes CDR1 SGHAT and CDR2 FQDESV (reference sequence). The J segment lost 2 bases and the V segment lost 1 base, leaving 9 bases of the junction unmatched. CDR3 length equals 18 residues. The CDR3 here is CASSLGVSGGTPTDTQYF. The CDR3 bases are TGTGCCAGCAGCTTAGGAGTTAGCGGGGGGACCCCCACAGATACGCAGTATTTT.

To note about this clonotype: A much larger clonotype is one base distant, so this may be a read error. The rearrangement joins TRBV3-1 to TRBJ2-5, with unresolved D. The V gene's germline CDR1 is LGHDT and CDR2 YNNKEL (reference sequence). The CDR3 sequence is 15 residues long. V gave up 0 bases and J gave up 7 bases, with 15 bases separating them. The chain's CDR3 is CASSQDPTRFGTQYF. CDR3 DNA sequence: TGTGCCAGCAGCCAAGATCCCACTCGCTTTGGGACCCAGTACTTC.

This clonotype was detected a few times. The V gene is TRBV10-3, the J gene TRBJ1-1, with a possible D match to TRBD1 (5 bases). Germline V CDR1 and CDR2: ENHRY, SYGVKD. V lost 4 bases, J lost 6 bases, and 12 bases lay in between. The CDR3 is 13 residues long. The CDR3 protein is CAISGVGDAEAFF. In nucleotides, the CDR3 is TGTGCCATCAGTGGTGTAGGGGACGCTGAAGCTTTCTTT.

The count of this clonotype is one. The chain uses TRBV9 and TRBJ1-1; the D gene is possibly TRBD1 (5 bases). The germline V and J ends were trimmed by 6 bases and 6 bases, with 18 bases remaining between them. Looked up from germline, CDR1 is SGDLS and CDR2 is YYNGEE. The CDR3 length is 14 residues. The chain's CDR3 is CASNLNEGSAEAFF. DNA of the CDR3: TGTGCCAGCAACTTAAACGAGGGGAGCGCTGAAGCTTTCTTT.

In this sample, this clonotype turned up many times. The gene calls are TRBV2 and TRBJ2-3, with 7 bases identical to TRBD2. CDR1 is SNHLY, CDR2 FYNNEI, per germline. This CDR3 has 13 residues. J was trimmed by 2 bases and V by 9 bases; bases with no gene match: 5. In DNA form, the CDR3 reads TGTGCCAGTCCGCGGGGGACCACAGATACGCAGTATTTT. This gives the protein CASPRGTTDTQYF.